These 32 T cell receptor beta chains share one sample of origin, sequenced in a study of blood T cell repertoires in COVID-19. Some clones are missing from TCRdb's copy, which holds only in-frame ones; the method was immunoSEQ multiplex PCR. In the table there are approximately 230,000 clones, just under 85% of which are singletons. The sample taken for sequencing was peripheral blood. Source of these receptors: a man at least 80 years old with acute or convalescent COVID-19.

Of note for this clone: The same CDR3 is also encoded by other DNA sequences in this sample. The genes are TRBV28 and TRBJ1-2, with no clear D. Germline values: CDR1 MDHEN, CDR2 SYDVKM. The V gene lost 2 bases and the J gene lost 4 bases, with 5 bases spanning the gap. The CDR3 length is 12 residues. In nucleotides, the CDR3 is TGTGCCAGCAGTTTAGGAGCCTATGGCTACACCTTC. Translated, it gives CASSLGAYGYTF.

Comments on this clone: The sample contains more than one DNA sequence encoding this CDR3. This chain joins TRBV3-1 (or the pseudogene TRBV3-2) and TRBJ1-5; D remains ambiguous. The CDR3 is made up of 13 amino acids. V was trimmed by 2 bases and J by 4 bases, leaving 6 bases between them. From germline, CDR1 is LGHDT and CDR2 YNNKEL (reference sequence). The CDR3 region is CASSQTVNQPQHF. In DNA form, the CDR3 reads TGTGCCAGCAGCCAAACAGTGAATCAGCCCCAGCATTTT.

This clone was counted only a few times. The chain uses TRBV2 and TRBJ2-7; D is unresolved. V was clipped by 5 bases and J by 4 bases, with 9 bases between them. The germline V gene encodes CDR1 SNHLY and CDR2 FYNNEI. The CDR3 is 12 residues long. In nucleotides, the CDR3 is TGTGCCAGCAGTCGAGAGAATTACGAGCAGTACTTC. This encodes CASSRENYEQYF.

The J gene is TRBJ1-5, the V gene TRBV19, with a tentative D call TRBD1 (5 bases). Looked up from germline, CDR1 is LNHDA and CDR2 is SQIVND (reference sequence). The germline V and J ends were trimmed by 7 bases and 4 bases, with 20 bases remaining between them. CDR3 length: 16 residues. The CDR3 bases are TGTGCCAGTAACCTCGACAGCCAGTTGTGGAATCAGCCCCAGCATTTT. Residues: CASNLDSQLWNQPQHF.

There are a few counts of this clone. This chain links TRBV4-1 with TRBJ1-3, with TRBD1 matching 7 bases. Germline V gives CDR1 MGHRA, CDR2 YSYEKL. V was clipped by 2 bases and J by 8 bases; unmatched bases: 12. The CDR3 extends over 16 amino acids. CDR3 DNA: TGCGCCAGCAGCCAATCCTATAGGAGGCAGGGGGACACCATATATTTT. Translating gives CASSQSYRRQGDTIYF.

The CDR3 DNA sequence: TGTGCCAGCCAACACAGGGTGACCCCCTCCCTACTAGCGGGATTTGCGATGGGGAATGAGCAGTTCTTC. Translated: CASQHRVTPSLLAGFAMGNEQFF. The rearrangement links TRBV19 to TRBJ2-1, with 10 bases identical to TRBD2. Germline assignment: CDR1 LNHDA and CDR2 SQIVND (reference sequence). With 9 bases clipped from V and 7 bases from J, the junction kept 36 bases outside the gene matches. This CDR3 comprises 23 residues.

The sample holds one count of this clone. The chain uses TRBV6-5 and TRBJ2-2, with TRBD2 matching over 9 bases. This CDR3 has 16 amino acids. V gave up 4 bases and J gave up 1 base; unmatched junction bases: 4. Germline V gene lookup returns CDR1 MNHEY and CDR2 SVGAGI. The CDR3 DNA reads TGTGCCAGCAGTTCCCGCGGGGGGGTGAACACCGGGGAGCTGTTTTTT. Protein sequence: CASSSRGGVNTGELFF.

This clone appeared a single time. Other DNA sequences within the sample encode an identical CDR3. The CDR3 reads CASSLGQGQETQYF. The CDR3 bases are TGCGCCAGCAGCTTGGGGCAGGGGCAAGAGACCCAGTACTTC. The genes are TRBV5-1 and TRBJ2-5, with D perhaps TRBD1 (6 bases). The germline CDR1 and CDR2 sequences are SGHRS and YFSETQ. The V gene lost 0 bases and the J gene lost 2 bases, with 8 bases spanning the gap. The CDR3 covers 14 residues.

The V call is TRBV2, the J call TRBJ2-3; no firm D call. V dropped 6 bases and J dropped 3 bases, with 7 bases sitting between them. CDR1 and CDR2 (germline): SNHLY, FYNNEI. This CDR3 comprises 12 residues. CDR3 region: CASRLSTDTQYF. CDR3 sequence (DNA): TGTGCCAGCAGACTATCGACAGATACGCAGTATTTT.

The gene calls are TRBV28 and TRBJ1-5; tentatively, D is TRBD1 (6 bases). This CDR3 comprises 15 residues. V gave up 7 bases and J gave up 2 bases, with 15 bases separating them. CDR1 is MDHEN and CDR2 is SYDVKM in the germline V gene. The CDR3, as DNA: TGTGCCAGCAATGGGGGGGCCGGGGGCAATCAGCCCCAGCATTTT. Protein sequence: CASNGGAGGNQPQHF.

The chain carries TRBV28 and TRBJ1-5, with 10 bases lining up with TRBD1. In germline, CDR1 is MDHEN, CDR2 SYDVKM. The CDR3 is made up of 19 amino acids. V shed 0 bases and J 1 base; nucleotides not matched to a gene: 9. The CDR3 protein is CASSLWTGGGRESNQPQHF. The CDR3 DNA sequence: TGTGCCAGCAGTTTATGGACAGGGGGCGGGAGGGAAAGCAATCAGCCCCAGCATTTT.

J is TRBJ1-4 and V is TRBV28; D uncertain. Per the germline V gene, CDR1 is MDHEN and CDR2 is SYDVKM. The CDR3 has 14 residues. With 2 bases removed from V and 7 bases from J, the gap between germline ends came to 11 bases. The CDR3 coding sequence is TGTGCCAGCAGTTTAGCGGGCGTCGGTGAAAAACTGTTTTTT. Protein: CASSLAGVGEKLFF. The whole variable domain, remainder taken from reference TRBV28 and TRBJ1-4, is DVKVTQSSRYLVKRTGEKVFLECVQDMDHENMFWYRQDPGLGLRLIYFSYDVKMKEKGDIPEGYSVSREKKERFSLILESASTNQTSMYLCASSLAGVGEKLFFGSGTQLSVL.

This chain links TRBV6-5 with TRBJ2-5, with TRBD1 matching over 10 bases. The J segment lost 1 base and the V segment lost 5 bases, leaving 4 bases of the junction unmatched. Germline CDR1 reads MNHEY; CDR2 reads SVGAGI. The CDR3 extends over 15 amino acids. The CDR3 DNA is TGTGCCAGCAGTATATGGACAGGGGGCCAAGAGACCCAGTACTTC. This translates into CASSIWTGGQETQYF.

This chain links TRBV3-1 (or the pseudogene TRBV3-2) with TRBJ1-1; 8 bases fit TRBD1. The germline V gene has CDR1 LGHDT and CDR2 YNNKEL (reference sequence). V was pared by 8 bases and J by 10 bases, with 9 bases of the junction left unmatched. The CDR3 length is 12 residues. The DNA for the CDR3 is TGTGCCAGCGGACAGGGTGGATGGGGAGCTTTCTTT. This sequence encodes CASGQGGWGAFF.

Only a few counts were recorded for this clone. This sequence joins TRBV4-2 and TRBJ2-7; TRBD1 might be the D (6 bases). CDR1 is LGHNA, CDR2 YNFKEQ, per germline. There are 14 residues in the CDR3. Trimming removed 4 bases at V and 5 bases at J, with 15 bases between. The CDR3 reads CASSPRQVLHEQYF. CDR3 in DNA: TGTGCCAGCAGCCCCAGACAGGTCCTCCACGAGCAGTACTTC.

A remark on this clone: Other DNA variants within this sample encode the same CDR3. The rearrangement links TRBV5-1 to TRBJ2-7; D unclear. CDR1 is SGHRS and CDR2 is YFSETQ in the germline V gene. V lost 0 bases, J lost 3 bases, and 4 bases lay in between. CDR3 length: 12 amino acids. CDR3 nucleotides: TGCGCCAGCAGCTTGGGACACTACGAGCAGTACTTC. Protein product: CASSLGHYEQYF. The variable domain in full, completed from reference TRBV5-1 and TRBJ2-7, reads KAGVTQTPRYLIKTRGQQVTLSCSPISGHRSVSWYQQTPGQGLQFLFEYFSETQRNKGNFPGRFSGRQFSNSRSEMNVSTLELGDSALYLCASSLGHYEQYFGPGTRLTVT.

The chain is built from TRBV28 and TRBJ1-2; TRBD1 agrees at 7 bases. CDR1 MDHEN and CDR2 SYDVKM come from the germline V gene. The CDR3 sequence is 14 residues long. The V and J ends lost 4 bases and 2 bases, in that order; junction bases with no gene match: 4. This CDR3 reads CASSSGQANYGYTF. The CDR3 DNA reads as TGTGCCAGCAGTTCTGGACAGGCCAACTATGGCTACACCTTC.

The chain couples TRBV3-1 (or the pseudogene TRBV3-2) to TRBJ1-3, with D hard to call. This CDR3 spans 13 amino acids. V was trimmed by 2 bases and J by 0 bases, leaving 2 bases between them. Per the germline V gene, CDR1 is LGHDT and CDR2 is YNNKEL (reference sequence). Here the CDR3 reads CASSQLSGNTIYF. The CDR3 nucleotides read TGTGCCAGCAGCCAACTCTCTGGAAACACCATATATTTT.

V is TRBV15 and J is TRBJ1-4; D remains ambiguous. The germline gives CDR1 LNHNV, CDR2 YYDKDF (reference sequence). The length of the CDR3 is 12 residues. Trimming left V 9 bases short and J 8 bases short, with 13 bases between. The CDR3 nucleotides read TGTGCCACAGCATCGCTGAGGGAAAAACTGTTTTTT. It yields the protein CATASLREKLFF. Using reference TRBV15 and TRBJ1-4 for the parts outside the CDR3, the full variable domain is DAMVIQNPRYQVTQFGKPVTLSCSQTLNHNVMYWYQQKSSQAPKLLFHYYDKDFNNEADTPDNFQSRRPNTSFCFLDIRSPGLGDTAMYLCATASLREKLFFGSGTQLSVL.

The genes are TRBV7-2 and TRBJ1-2; D is uncertain. V lost 1 base and J 5 bases, leaving 14 bases between the germline ends. The CDR3 sequence is 15 residues long. Germline assignment: CDR1 SGHTA and CDR2 FQGNSA. CDR3 amino acids: CASSLEWQESYGYTF. CDR3 DNA: TGTGCCAGCAGCTTAGAGTGGCAGGAATCTTATGGCTACACCTTC.

The rearrangement links TRBV9 to TRBJ1-2; D gene unclear. Trimming removed 4 bases from V and 0 bases from J, with 10 bases in between. Germline CDR1 reads SGDLS; CDR2 reads YYNGEE. This CDR3 comprises 14 residues. Written as DNA, the CDR3 is TGTGCCAGCAGCCCTGACGGGGCTAACTATGGCTACACCTTC. Its protein product is CASSPDGANYGYTF.

The rearrangement links TRBV6-4 to TRBJ1-2; D is unresolved. The germline V and J ends were trimmed by 0 bases and 0 bases, with 8 bases remaining between them. Germline CDR1 and CDR2: MRHNA and SNTAGT. This CDR3 has 15 residues. The CDR3 DNA sequence: TGTGCCAGCAGTGACTCGCACAGATCTAACTATGGCTACACCTTC. Translated, it gives CASSDSHRSNYGYTF.

V gene TRBV29-1 combines with J gene TRBJ1-2, with unresolved D. V shed 6 bases and J shed 8 bases, with 7 bases lying between them. The CDR3 consists of 9 residues. The germline V gene has CDR1 SQVTM and CDR2 ANQGSEA. CDR3 in DNA: TGCAGCGTCGTAGAAGGCTACACCTTC. This codes for CSVVEGYTF.

This chain joins TRBV7-9 and TRBJ1-1, with TRBD1 matching 10 bases. Looked up from germline, CDR1 is SEHNR and CDR2 is FQNEAQ (reference sequence). The CDR3 covers 14 residues. The J segment lost 3 bases and the V segment lost 6 bases, leaving 4 bases of the junction unmatched. This chain's CDR3 is CASSRQGAYTEAFF. The CDR3 bases are TGTGCCAGCAGTCGACAGGGGGCGTACACTGAAGCTTTCTTT.

The chain joins TRBV4-1 to TRBJ1-1, with D tentatively TRBD1 (6 bases). This CDR3 comprises 13 residues. Germline assignment: CDR1 MGHRA and CDR2 YSYEKL. With 0 bases removed from V and 4 bases from J, the gap between germline ends came to 6 bases. The CDR3 here is CASSQDRGTEAFF. In DNA, the CDR3 is TGCGCCAGCAGCCAAGACAGGGGCACTGAAGCTTTCTTT.

The chain recombines TRBV7-2 with TRBJ2-7, with 12 bases matching TRBD2. Germline loops: CDR1 SGHTA, CDR2 FQGNSA. CDR3 size: 15 residues. The ends lost 1 base at V and 4 bases at J; junction bases unmatched: 2. The CDR3 sequence: CASSLGGLAGYEQYF. CDR3 nucleotides: TGTGCCAGCAGCTTAGGTGGACTAGCGGGGTACGAGCAGTACTTC.

This clone was seen a few times. The chain is built from TRBV7-2 and TRBJ2-5; the D gene is possibly TRBD1 (6 bases). The germline gives CDR1 SGHTA, CDR2 FQGNSA. The CDR3 has 14 residues. Trimming cost V 7 bases and J 1 base, with 13 bases left between them. The CDR3 is CASKPDRLQETQYF. As DNA, the CDR3 is TGTGCCAGCAAACCCGACAGGCTCCAAGAGACCCAGTACTTC.

The chain employs TRBV6-6 and TRBJ1-1, with 8 bases aligning to TRBD1. Germline loops: CDR1 MNHNY, CDR2 SVGAGI (reference sequence). V dropped 6 bases and J dropped 0; count of bases not matched to a gene: 3. The CDR3 spans 14 residues. Here the CDR3 reads CASSSTGVNTEAFF. In DNA form, the CDR3 reads TGTGCCAGCAGCTCGACAGGGGTGAACACTGAAGCTTTCTTT.

V and J are TRBV19 and TRBJ1-2; 9 bases fit TRBD1. Trimming removed 6 bases from V and 7 bases from J; junction bases left unmatched: 21. This CDR3 has 18 residues. Per germline, CDR1 LNHDA and CDR2 SQIVND (reference sequence). CDR3 region: CASSLRINGQGSQSGYTF. CDR3 bases: TGTGCCAGTAGCCTCAGGATAAACGGACAGGGGAGTCAAAGTGGCTACACCTTC.

The chain has TRBV28 and TRBJ1-2; 9 positions match TRBD1. This CDR3 has 15 amino acids. Trimming at V came to 1 base and at J to 5 bases, leaving 5 bases not matched to a gene. Germline V gene lookup returns CDR1 MDHEN and CDR2 SYDVKM. The CDR3 region has the DNA TGTGCCAGCAGTTTATCGGGGACAGGGATATATGGCTACACCTTC. It translates to CASSLSGTGIYGYTF.

The V and J genes are TRBV19 and TRBJ2-2; 10 nucleotides match TRBD1. Germline V gene data show CDR1 as LNHDA and CDR2 as SQIVND (reference sequence). This CDR3 is built from 14 residues. The junction had 4 bases not matched to a gene; V was cut back by 11 bases and J by 1 base. The CDR3 nucleotides are TGTGCCTCCCGGACAGGGGGGAACACCGGGGAGCTGTTTTTT. Its translation: CASRTGGNTGELFF.

The chain carries TRBV14 and TRBJ2-6, with 13 bases fitting TRBD2. CDR1 is SGHDN and CDR2 is FVKESK in the germline V gene. The V gene end was trimmed by 4 bases and the J gene end by 0 bases; junction bases not matched to a gene: 12. This CDR3 has 21 residues. CDR3 in DNA: TGTGCCAGCAGCCCCTTCCGACTAGCGGGGGGCTCTCCCTCTGGGGCCAACGTCCTGACTTTC. Translated: CASSPFRLAGGSPSGANVLTF.